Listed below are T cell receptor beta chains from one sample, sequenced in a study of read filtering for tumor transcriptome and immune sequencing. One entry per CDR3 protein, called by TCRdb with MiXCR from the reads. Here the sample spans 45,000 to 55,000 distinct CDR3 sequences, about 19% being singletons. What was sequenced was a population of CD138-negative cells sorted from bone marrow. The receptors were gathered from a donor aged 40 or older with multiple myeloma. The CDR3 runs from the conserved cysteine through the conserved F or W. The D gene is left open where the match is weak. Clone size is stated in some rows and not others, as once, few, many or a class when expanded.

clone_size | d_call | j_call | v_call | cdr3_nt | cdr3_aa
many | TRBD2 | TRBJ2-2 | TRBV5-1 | TGCGCCAGCAGCATAGCGGGAACCACCGGGGAGCTGTTTTTT | CASSIAGTTGELFF
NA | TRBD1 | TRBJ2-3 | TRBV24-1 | TGTGCCACCAGTGATCCGGGACAGAGCACAGATACGCAGTATTTT | CATSDPGQSTDTQYF
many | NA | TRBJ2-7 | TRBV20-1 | TGCAGTGCCGAGCAGCGAGGAGGCGGCCTCTCCTACGAGCAGTACTTC | CSAEQRGGGLSYEQYF
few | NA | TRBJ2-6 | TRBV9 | TGTGCCAGCAGGTTCGGTGGCTCTGGGGTCAACGTCCTGACTTTC | CASRFGGSGVNVLTF
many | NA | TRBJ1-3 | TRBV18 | TGTGCCAGCTCACCACCCGGGGGTAGTGGAAACACCATATATTTT | CASSPPGGSGNTIYF
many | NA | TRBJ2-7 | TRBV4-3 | TGCGCCAGCAGCCAGGAACCAACAGGTACCTACGAGCAGTACTTC | CASSQEPTGTYEQYF
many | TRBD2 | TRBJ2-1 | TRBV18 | TGTGCCAGCTCATCGAGACTAGCGAACTACAATGAGCAGTTCTTC | CASSSRLANYNEQFF
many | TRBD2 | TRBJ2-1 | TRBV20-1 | TGCAGTGCTCTCCGCGGACTAGGGGACAATGAGCAGTTCTTC | CSALRGLGDNEQFF
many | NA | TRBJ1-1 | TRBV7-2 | TGTGCCAGCAGCTTATCCGGTTTTGAAGCTTTCTTT | CASSLSGFEAFF
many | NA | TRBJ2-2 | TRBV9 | TGTGCCAGCAGCTTCGGAGGGGTTGCCGGGGAGCTGTTTTTT | CASSFGGVAGELFF
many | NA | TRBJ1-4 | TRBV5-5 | TGTGCCAGCAGCTTGGATTCCAGATCAGGGGAAAAACTGTTTTTT | CASSLDSRSGEKLFF
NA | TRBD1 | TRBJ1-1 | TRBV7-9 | TGTGCCAGCAGCACTCCAGGGGGCTTTGGTGGCACTGAAGCTTTCTTT | CASSTPGGFGGTEAFF
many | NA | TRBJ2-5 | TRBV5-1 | TGCGCCAGCAAGAACGGGAGAAGAGGAGAGACCCAGTACTTC | CASKNGRRGETQYF
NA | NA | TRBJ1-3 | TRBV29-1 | TGCAGCGTTGAGCGCGCTCTAGGGGGATCGGGAAACACCATATATTTT | CSVERALGGSGNTIYF
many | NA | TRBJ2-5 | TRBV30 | TGTGCCTGGACGCGAACAGGGGAGACCCAGTACTTC | CAWTRTGETQYF
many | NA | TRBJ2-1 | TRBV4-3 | TGCGCCAGCAGCCCCCGGCCCACGAGCTCCTACAATGAGCAGTTCTTC | CASSPRPTSSYNEQFF
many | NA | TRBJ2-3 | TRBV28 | TGTGCCAGCAGTCCTGCCGGAGATACGCAGTATTTT | CASSPAGDTQYF
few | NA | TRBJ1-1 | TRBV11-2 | TGTGCCAGCAGCTTAGTACGGATGAGGAACACTGAAGCTTTCTTT | CASSLVRMRNTEAFF
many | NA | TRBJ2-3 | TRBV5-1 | TGCGCCAGCAGCTTGGAAGTTACAGATACGCAGTATTTT | CASSLEVTDTQYF
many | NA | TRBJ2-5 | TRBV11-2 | TGTGCCAGCAGCTTAAGCAGGGCTCAAGAGACCCAGTACTTC | CASSLSRAQETQYF
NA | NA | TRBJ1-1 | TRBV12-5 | TGTGCTAGTGGTTTGGGGGGGAAGAGAAACACCGAAGCTTTCTTT | CASGLGGKRNTEAFF
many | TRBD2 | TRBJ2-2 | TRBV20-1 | TGCAGTGCTAGATCTGGGGGGGACGGGGAGCTGTTTTTT | CSARSGGDGELFF
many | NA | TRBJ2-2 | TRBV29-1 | TGCAGCGTTGAACAAGGTTCGGGCACCGGGGAGCTGTTTTTT | CSVEQGSGTGELFF
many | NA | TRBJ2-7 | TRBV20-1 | TGCAGTGCTAGAGAGTCGTTAGCTGCCTACGAGCAGTACTTC | CSARESLAAYEQYF
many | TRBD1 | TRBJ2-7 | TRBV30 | TGTGCCTCTTCGGACAGGGGGTACGAGCAGTACTTC | CASSDRGYEQYF
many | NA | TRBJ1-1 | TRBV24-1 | TGTGCCACCCCGGTGGTCTCGAACACTGAAGCTTTCTTT | CATPVVSNTEAFF
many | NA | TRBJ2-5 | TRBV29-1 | TGCAGCGTTGTAGTTAGGACAGAGGGCATACAAGAGACCCAGTACTTC | CSVVVRTEGIQETQYF
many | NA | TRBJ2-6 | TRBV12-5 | TGTGCTAGTGGTTTGGGACTCGACCTGACCTCTGGGGCCAACGTCCTGACTTTC | CASGLGLDLTSGANVLTF
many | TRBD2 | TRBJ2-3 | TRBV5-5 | TGTGCCAGCAGCGAGAGCGGGAGGGCCAAGGATACGCAGTATTTT | CASSESGRAKDTQYF
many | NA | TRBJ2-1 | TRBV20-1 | TGCAGTGCCCTTAGGGGAAACAATGAGCAGTTCTTC | CSALRGNNEQFF
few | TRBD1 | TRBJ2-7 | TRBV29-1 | TGCAGCGTTGAAGATCTTAGACAGGGGGCAACCCCCTACGAGCAGTACTTC | CSVEDLRQGATPYEQYF
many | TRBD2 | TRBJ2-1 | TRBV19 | TGTGCCAGCGGTACACTAGCGGGGTCTGAGTTCTTC | CASGTLAGSEFF
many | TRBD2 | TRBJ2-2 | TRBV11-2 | TGTGCCAGCAGCTGGAGCGGCGGGAGCTATCCCGGGGAGCTGTTTTTT | CASSWSGGSYPGELFF
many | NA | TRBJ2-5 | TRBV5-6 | TGTGCCAGCAGTCGATGGACGGAAGAGACCCAGTACTTC | CASSRWTEETQYF